This TCR beta chain was documented in a study of blood T cell repertoires in COVID-19. Study-wide background: PBMCs, B-cell-depleted T cells, or T cells provided the cDNA or gDNA that made up the material.

V lost 6 bases and J lost 3; bases outside the gene matches: 3. The CDR3 spans 14 residues. Germline V gives CDR1 KGHSH, CDR2 LQKENI. The assay was immunoSEQ multiplex PCR, and TCRdb's table has in-frame clones only and misses some. The sample comprises 250,000 to 300,000 clones, 86% of which are singletons, and about an eighth rests with the top ten. This clone was observed a single time. Distinct nucleotide sequences in the sample also encode this CDR3. One Seattle source followed patients from active infection through their disease course. This TCR was sampled from a woman aged 70-85 years with COVID-19, enrolled during active disease. The sample taken for sequencing was peripheral blood. J is TRBJ2-3 and V is TRBV18; 10 bases fit TRBD1. The CDR3 spells CASSPGQGTDTQYF. Here the CDR3 DNA reads TGTGCCAGCTCGCCGGGACAGGGGACAGATACGCAGTATTTT.